Detailed here is one T cell receptor beta chain. Its antigen remains unknown. This record belongs to a study of cytomegalovirus exposure and HLA in healthy donors. Findings and limits, study-wide: In an earlier analysis, in roughly 600 donors, most V segments appeared productive either ~90% or ~30% of the time.

This PCR relied on a set of 60 Vbeta primers and 13 Jbeta primers. Repertoires were generated with immunoSEQ multiplex PCR, while TCRdb's copy carries only in-frame clones and drops some. The profile shows about 110,000 clones, 15% to 17% of them singletons. The germline CDR1 and CDR2 sequences are PRHDT and FYEKMQ (reference sequence). V was shortened by 5 bases and J by 5 bases, with 15 bases between the two germline ends. CDR3 length: 14 amino acids. Among the donors, all were healthy bone marrow donors. This clonotype originated in a woman aged 18-29 years in good health and CMV-seronegative. The chain carries TRBV13 and TRBJ2-5; a weak D match, TRBD2 (6 bases). The sample taken for sequencing was PBMCs. The DNA of the CDR3 is TGTGCCAGCAGCGCACCCCTCGGGAGCGAGACCCAGTACTTC. It codes for CASSAPLGSETQYF.